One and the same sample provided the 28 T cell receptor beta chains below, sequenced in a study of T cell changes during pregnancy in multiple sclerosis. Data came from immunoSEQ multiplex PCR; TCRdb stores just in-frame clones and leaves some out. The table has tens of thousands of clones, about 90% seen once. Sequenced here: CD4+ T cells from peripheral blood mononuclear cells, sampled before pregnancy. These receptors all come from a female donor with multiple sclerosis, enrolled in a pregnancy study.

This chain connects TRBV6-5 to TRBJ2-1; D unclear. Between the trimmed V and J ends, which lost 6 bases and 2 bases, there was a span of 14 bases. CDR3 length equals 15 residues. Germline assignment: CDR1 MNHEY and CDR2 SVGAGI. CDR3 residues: CASSPRSFAYNEQFF. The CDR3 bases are TGTGCCAGCAGCCCTCGGTCCTTCGCCTACAATGAGCAGTTCTTC.

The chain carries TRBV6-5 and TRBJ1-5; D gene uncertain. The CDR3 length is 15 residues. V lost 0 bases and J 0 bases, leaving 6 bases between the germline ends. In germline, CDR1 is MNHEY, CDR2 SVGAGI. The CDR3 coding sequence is TGTGCCAGCAGTTACTCCCCCGGTAGCAATCAGCCCCAGCATTTT. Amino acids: CASSYSPGSNQPQHF.

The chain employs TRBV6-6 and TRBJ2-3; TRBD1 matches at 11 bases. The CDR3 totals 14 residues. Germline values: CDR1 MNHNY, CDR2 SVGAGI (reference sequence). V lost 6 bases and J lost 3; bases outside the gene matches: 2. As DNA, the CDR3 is TGTGCCAGCAGAGGGGACAGGGGGACAGATACGCAGTATTTT. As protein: CASRGDRGTDTQYF.

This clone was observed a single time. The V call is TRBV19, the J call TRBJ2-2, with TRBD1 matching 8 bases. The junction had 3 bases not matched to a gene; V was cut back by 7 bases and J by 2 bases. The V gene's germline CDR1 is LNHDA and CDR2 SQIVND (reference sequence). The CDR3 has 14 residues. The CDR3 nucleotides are TGTGCCAGTAATGACAGGGGAAACACCGGGGAGCTGTTTTTT. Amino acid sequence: CASNDRGNTGELFF.

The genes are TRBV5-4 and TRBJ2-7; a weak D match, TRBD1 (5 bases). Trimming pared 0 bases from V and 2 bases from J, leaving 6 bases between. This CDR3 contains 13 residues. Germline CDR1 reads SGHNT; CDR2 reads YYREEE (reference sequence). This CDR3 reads CASSLDRTYEQYF. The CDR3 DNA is TGTGCCAGCAGCTTGGACAGGACCTACGAGCAGTACTTC.

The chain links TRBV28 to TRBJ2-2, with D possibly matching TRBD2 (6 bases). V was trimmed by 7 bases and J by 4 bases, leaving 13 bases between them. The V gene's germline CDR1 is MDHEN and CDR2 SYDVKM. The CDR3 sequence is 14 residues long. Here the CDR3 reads CASTTVGGTGELFF. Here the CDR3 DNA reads TGTGCCAGCACCACCGTGGGGGGCACCGGGGAGCTGTTTTTT.

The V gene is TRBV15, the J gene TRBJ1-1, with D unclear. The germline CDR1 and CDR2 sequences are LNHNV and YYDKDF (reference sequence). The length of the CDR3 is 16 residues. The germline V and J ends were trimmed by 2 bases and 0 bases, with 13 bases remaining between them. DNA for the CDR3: TGTGCCACCAGCAGACCACCACTCGGGGTGAACACTGAAGCTTTCTTT. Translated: CATSRPPLGVNTEAFF.

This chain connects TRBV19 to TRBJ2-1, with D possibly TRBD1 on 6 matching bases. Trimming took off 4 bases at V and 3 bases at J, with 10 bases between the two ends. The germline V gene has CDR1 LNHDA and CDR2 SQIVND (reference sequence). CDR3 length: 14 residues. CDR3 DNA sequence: TGTGCCAGTAGTAAGACAGGACTCTACAATGAGCAGTTCTTC. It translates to CASSKTGLYNEQFF.

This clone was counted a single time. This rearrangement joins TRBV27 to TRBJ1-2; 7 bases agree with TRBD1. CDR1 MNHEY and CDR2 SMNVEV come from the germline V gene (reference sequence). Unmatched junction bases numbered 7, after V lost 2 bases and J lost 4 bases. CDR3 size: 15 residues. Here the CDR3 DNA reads TGTGCCAGCAGTTTACGCCCGACAGGGTTCTATGGCTACACCTTC. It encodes CASSLRPTGFYGYTF.

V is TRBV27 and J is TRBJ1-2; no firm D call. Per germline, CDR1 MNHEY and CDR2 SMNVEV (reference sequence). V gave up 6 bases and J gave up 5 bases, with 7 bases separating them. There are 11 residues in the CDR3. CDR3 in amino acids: CASRARYGYTF. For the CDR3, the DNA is TGTGCCAGCAGGGCGAGGTATGGCTACACCTTC.

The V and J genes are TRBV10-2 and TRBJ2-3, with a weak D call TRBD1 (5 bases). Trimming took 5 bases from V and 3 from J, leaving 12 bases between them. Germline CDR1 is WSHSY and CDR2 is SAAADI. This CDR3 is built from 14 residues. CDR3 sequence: CASSRQSLTDTQYF. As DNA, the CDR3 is TGCGCCAGCAGTAGACAGAGCTTAACAGATACGCAGTATTTT.

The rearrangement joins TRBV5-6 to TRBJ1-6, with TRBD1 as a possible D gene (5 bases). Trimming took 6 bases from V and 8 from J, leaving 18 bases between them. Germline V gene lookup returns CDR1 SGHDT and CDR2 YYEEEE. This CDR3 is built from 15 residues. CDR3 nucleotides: TGTGCCAGCACCTCCTGGAGGGGCAGCGATTCACCCCTCCACTTT. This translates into CASTSWRGSDSPLHF. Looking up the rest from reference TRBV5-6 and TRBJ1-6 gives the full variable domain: DAGVTQSPTHLIKTRGQQVTLRCSPKSGHDTVSWYQQALGQGPQFIFQYYEEEERQRGNFPDRFSGHQFPNYSSELNVNALLLGDSALYLCASTSWRGSDSPLHFGNGTRLTVT.

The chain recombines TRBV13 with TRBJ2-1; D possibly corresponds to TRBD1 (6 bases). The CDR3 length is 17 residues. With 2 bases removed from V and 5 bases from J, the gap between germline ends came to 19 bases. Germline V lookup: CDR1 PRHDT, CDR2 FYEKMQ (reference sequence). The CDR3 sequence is CASSLRGGGRFHNEQFF. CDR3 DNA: TGTGCCAGCAGCTTACGGGGTGGGGGCAGGTTTCACAATGAGCAGTTCTTC.

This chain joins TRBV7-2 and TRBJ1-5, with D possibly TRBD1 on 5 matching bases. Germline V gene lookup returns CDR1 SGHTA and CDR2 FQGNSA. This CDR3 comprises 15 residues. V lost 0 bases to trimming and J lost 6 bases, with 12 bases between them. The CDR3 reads CASSLAGRQGQPQHF. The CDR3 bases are TGTGCCAGCAGCTTAGCGGGCAGGCAGGGTCAGCCCCAGCATTTT.

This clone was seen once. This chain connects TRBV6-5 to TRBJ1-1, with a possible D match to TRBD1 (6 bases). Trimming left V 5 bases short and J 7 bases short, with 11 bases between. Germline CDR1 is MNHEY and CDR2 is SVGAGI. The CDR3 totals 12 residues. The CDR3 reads CASSEAGDEAFF. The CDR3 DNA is TGTGCCAGCAGTGAAGCAGGGGATGAAGCTTTCTTT.

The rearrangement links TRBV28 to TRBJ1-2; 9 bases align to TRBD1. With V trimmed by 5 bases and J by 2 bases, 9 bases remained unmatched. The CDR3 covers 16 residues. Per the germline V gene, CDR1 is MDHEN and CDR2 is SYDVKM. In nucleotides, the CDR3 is TGTGCCAGCAGTGCTCCCGGGACAGGGCACAACTATGGCTACACCTTC. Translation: CASSAPGTGHNYGYTF.

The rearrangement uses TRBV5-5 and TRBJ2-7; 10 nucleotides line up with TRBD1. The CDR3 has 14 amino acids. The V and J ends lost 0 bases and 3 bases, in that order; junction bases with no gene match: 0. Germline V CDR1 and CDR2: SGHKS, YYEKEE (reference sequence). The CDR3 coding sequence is TGTGCCAGCAGCTTGGGGACAGGGGGCTACGAGCAGTACTTC. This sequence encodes CASSLGTGGYEQYF.

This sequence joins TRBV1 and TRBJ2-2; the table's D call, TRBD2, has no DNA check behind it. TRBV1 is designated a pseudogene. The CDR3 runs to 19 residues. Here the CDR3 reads CTSSQDLGVERGGPGELFF. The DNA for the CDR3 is TGCACCAGCAGCCAAGATTTAGGGGTGGAGCGGGGGGGCCCCGGGGAGCTGTTTTTT.

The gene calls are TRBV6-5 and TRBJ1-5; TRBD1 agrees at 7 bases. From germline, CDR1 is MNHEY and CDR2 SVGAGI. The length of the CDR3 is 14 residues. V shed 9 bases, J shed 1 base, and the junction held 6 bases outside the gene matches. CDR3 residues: CARAQGESNQPQHF. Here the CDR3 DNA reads TGTGCCAGGGCTCAGGGGGAGAGCAATCAGCCCCAGCATTTT.

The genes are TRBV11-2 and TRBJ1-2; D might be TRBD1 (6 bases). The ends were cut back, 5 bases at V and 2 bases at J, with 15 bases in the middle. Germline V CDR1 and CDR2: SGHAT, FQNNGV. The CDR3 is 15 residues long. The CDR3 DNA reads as TGTGCCAGCAGCGTAACGGCAGGGGAAAACTATGGCTACACCTTC. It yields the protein CASSVTAGENYGYTF.

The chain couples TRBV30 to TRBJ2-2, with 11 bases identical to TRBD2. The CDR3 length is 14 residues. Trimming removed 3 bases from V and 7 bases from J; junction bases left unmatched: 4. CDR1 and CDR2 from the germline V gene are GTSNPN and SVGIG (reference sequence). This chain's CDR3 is CAWRTSGEGGELFF. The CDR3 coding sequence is TGTGCCTGGAGGACTAGCGGGGAGGGCGGGGAGCTGTTTTTT.

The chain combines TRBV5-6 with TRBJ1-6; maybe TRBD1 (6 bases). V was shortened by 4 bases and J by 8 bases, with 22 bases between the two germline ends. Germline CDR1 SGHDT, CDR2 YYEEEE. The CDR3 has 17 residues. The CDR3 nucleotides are TGTGCCAGCAGCCGCCTTAGGTTAACAGGGCGAGATTCACCCCTCCACTTT. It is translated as CASSRLRLTGRDSPLHF.

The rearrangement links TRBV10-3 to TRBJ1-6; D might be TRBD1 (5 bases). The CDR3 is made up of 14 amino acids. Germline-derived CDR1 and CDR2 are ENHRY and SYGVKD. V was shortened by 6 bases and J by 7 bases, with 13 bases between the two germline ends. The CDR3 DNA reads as TGTGCCATCAGGGCTACAGGACCGAATTCACCCCTCCACTTT. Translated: CAIRATGPNSPLHF.

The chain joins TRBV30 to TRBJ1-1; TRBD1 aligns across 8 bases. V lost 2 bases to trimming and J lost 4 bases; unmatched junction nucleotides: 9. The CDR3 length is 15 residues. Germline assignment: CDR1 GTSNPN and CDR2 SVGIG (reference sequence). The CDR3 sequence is CAWSMQGARGTEAFF. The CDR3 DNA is TGTGCCTGGAGTATGCAGGGGGCAAGGGGCACTGAAGCTTTCTTT.

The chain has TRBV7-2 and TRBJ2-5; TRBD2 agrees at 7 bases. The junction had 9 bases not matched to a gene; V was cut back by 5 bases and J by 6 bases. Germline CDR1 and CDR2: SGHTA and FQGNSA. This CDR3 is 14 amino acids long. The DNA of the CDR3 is TGTGCCAGCAGCCTTGGACTAGACCGGAAGACCCAGTACTTC. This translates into CASSLGLDRKTQYF.

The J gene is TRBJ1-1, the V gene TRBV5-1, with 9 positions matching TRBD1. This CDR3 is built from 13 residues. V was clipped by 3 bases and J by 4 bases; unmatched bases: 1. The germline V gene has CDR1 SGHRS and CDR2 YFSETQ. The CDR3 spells CASSSGQGTEAFF. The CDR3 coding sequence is TGCGCCAGCAGCTCGGGACAGGGCACTGAAGCTTTCTTT.

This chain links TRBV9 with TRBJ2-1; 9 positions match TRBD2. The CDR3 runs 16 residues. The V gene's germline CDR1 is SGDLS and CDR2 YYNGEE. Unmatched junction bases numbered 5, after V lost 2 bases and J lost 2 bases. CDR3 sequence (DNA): TGTGCCAGCAGCGTGCGCGGGGGGGCAACCTACAATGAGCAGTTCTTC. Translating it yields CASSVRGGATYNEQFF. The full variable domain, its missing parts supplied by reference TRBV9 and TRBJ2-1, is DSGVTQTPKHLITATGQRVTLRCSPRSGDLSVYWYQQSLDQGLQFLIQYYNGEERAKGNILERFSAQQFPDLHSELNLSSLELGDSALYFCASSVRGGATYNEQFFGPGTRLTVL.

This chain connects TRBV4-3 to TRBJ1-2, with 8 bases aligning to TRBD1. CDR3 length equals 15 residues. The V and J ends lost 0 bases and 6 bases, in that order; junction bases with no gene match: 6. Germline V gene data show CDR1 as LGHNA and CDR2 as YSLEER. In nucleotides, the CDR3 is TGCGCCAGCAGCCAAGATTCCCACAGGGGGGATGGCTACACCTTC. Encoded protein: CASSQDSHRGDGYTF.